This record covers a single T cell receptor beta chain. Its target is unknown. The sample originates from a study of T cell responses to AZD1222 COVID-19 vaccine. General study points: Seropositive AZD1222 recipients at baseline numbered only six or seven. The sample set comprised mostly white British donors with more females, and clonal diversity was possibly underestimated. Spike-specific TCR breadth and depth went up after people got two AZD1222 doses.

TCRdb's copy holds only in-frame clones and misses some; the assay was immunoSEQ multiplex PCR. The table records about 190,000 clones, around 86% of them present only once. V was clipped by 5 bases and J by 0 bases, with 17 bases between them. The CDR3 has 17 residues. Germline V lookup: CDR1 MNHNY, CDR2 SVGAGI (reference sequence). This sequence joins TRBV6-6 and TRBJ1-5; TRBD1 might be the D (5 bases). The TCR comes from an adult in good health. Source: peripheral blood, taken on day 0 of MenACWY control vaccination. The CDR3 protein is CASSRAAGTYSNQPQHF. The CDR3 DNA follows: TGTGCCAGCAGTCGGGCCGCGGGGACGTATAGCAATCAGCCCCAGCATTTT.